One sample yielded the 9 T cell receptor beta chains listed below, sequenced in a study of cytomegalovirus exposure and HLA in healthy donors (dated by TCRdb to 2016 to 2017). Library construction relied on the immunoSEQ multiplex PCR assay. The multiplex PCR relied on a mix of 60 forward primers for TCR Vbeta segments and 13 reverse primers for TCR Jbeta segments. This is the immuneACCESS table as TCRdb keeps it, with only in-frame sequences that have V and J called. A part of the clones is gone; compared with another copy, unresolved V genes explain less than half, and the rest is unexplained. The sample table records approximately 150,000 clones; about 80% of these occur just once. Roughly 1.4% of the sample comes from the top ten. Sequenced: PBMCs. These receptors came from a woman aged 25-40 years in good health and CMV-seropositive.

The chain carries TRBV9 and TRBJ1-2; 7 positions agree with TRBD1. J gave up 3 bases and V 4 bases, and 6 bases lay outside the gene matches. Per germline, CDR1 SGDLS and CDR2 YYNGEE. The CDR3 runs to 14 residues. DNA for the CDR3: TGTGCCAGCAGCCCGTCCAGGGGGGACTATGGCTACACCTTC. It specifies CASSPSRGDYGYTF.

This chain joins TRBV19 and TRBJ2-1; 7 bases align to TRBD2. This CDR3 spans 14 amino acids. V dropped 2 bases and J dropped 9; count of bases not matched to a gene: 7. The V gene's germline CDR1 is LNHDA and CDR2 SQIVND (reference sequence). This chain's CDR3 is CASSITGLSGEQFF. CDR3 sequence (DNA): TGTGCCAGTAGTATAACGGGACTAAGCGGTGAGCAGTTCTTC.

Only one count was recorded for this clone. The V gene is TRBV19, the J gene TRBJ2-7; 13 nucleotides agree with TRBD2. Germline CDR1 reads LNHDA; CDR2 reads SQIVND (reference sequence). V trimming: 4 bases; J trimming: 7 bases; junction bases outside the gene matches: 7. CDR3 length equals 15 residues. CDR3 sequence reads: CASSSGLAGVWEQYF. DNA for the CDR3: TGTGCCAGTAGTAGTGGACTAGCGGGAGTCTGGGAGCAGTACTTC.

The genes are TRBV7-3 and TRBJ2-3; TRBD2 agrees at 14 bases. Germline CDR1 is SGHTA and CDR2 is FQGTGA. V lost 5 bases, J lost 5 bases, and 3 bases stayed unmatched. This CDR3 has 15 amino acids. Here the CDR3 DNA reads TGTGCCAGCAGCCCCGGGACTAGCGGGAGAGATACGCAGTATTTT. Its translation is CASSPGTSGRDTQYF.

The chain joins TRBV10-2 to TRBJ2-1; 9 bases are shared with TRBD2. V gave up 4 bases and J gave up 3 bases; unmatched junction bases: 4. This CDR3 is built from 15 residues. Germline assignment: CDR1 WSHSY and CDR2 SAAADI. This CDR3 reads CASSGLAGSYNEQFF. CDR3 DNA: TGCGCCAGCAGTGGTCTAGCGGGAAGCTACAATGAGCAGTTCTTC.

This clone was counted a few times. This chain uses TRBV4-2 with TRBJ2-5, with 9 bases matching TRBD2. The CDR3 has 19 amino acids. CDR1 is LGHNA, CDR2 YNFKEQ, per germline. V gave up 1 base and J gave up 2 bases; unmatched junction bases: 14. CDR3 sequence: CASSQGQGSGSGGQETQYF. The DNA for the CDR3 is TGTGCCAGCAGCCAAGGACAGGGTAGCGGGAGTGGGGGGCAAGAGACCCAGTACTTC.

The chain joins TRBV11-2 to TRBJ1-1; 10 nucleotides line up with TRBD1. V gave up 3 bases and J gave up 4 bases; unmatched junction bases: 5. Germline-derived CDR1 and CDR2 are SGHAT and FQNNGV. This CDR3 is 15 amino acids long. For the CDR3, the DNA is TGTGCCAGCAGCTTGTCCGGGACAGGGGCCACTGAAGCTTTCTTT. Its translation is CASSLSGTGATEAFF.

This chain connects TRBV2 to TRBJ1-5; TRBD1 is a possible D gene (6 bases). Germline CDR1 reads SNHLY; CDR2 reads FYNNEI. V was pared by 7 bases and J by 0 bases, with 13 bases between. The CDR3 is made up of 15 amino acids. The CDR3 protein is CASKRTADSNQPQHF. The CDR3 DNA reads TGTGCCAGCAAACGGACAGCGGATAGCAATCAGCCCCAGCATTTT.

The gene calls are TRBV30 and TRBJ1-2, with D tentatively TRBD1 (5 bases). The CDR3 is made up of 13 amino acids. V lost 1 base to trimming and J lost 4 bases, with 10 bases between them. Germline values: CDR1 GTSNPN, CDR2 SVGIG (reference sequence). CDR3: CAWSGGEAYGYTF. CDR3 nucleotide sequence: TGTGCCTGGAGTGGGGGGGAGGCCTATGGCTACACCTTC.